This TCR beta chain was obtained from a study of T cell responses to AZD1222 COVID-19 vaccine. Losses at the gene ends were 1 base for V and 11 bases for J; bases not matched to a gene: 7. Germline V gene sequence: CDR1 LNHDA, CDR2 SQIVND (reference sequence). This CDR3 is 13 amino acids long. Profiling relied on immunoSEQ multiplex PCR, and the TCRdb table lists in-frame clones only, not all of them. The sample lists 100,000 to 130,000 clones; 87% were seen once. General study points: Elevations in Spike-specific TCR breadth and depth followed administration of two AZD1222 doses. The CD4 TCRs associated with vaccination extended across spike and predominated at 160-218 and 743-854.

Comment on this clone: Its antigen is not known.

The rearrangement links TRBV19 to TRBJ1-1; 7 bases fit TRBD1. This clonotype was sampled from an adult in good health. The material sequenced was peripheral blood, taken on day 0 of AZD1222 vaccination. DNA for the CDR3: TGTGCCAGTAGTATAGCCGGGGGACAGCGCGCTTTCTTT. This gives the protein CASSIAGGQRAFF. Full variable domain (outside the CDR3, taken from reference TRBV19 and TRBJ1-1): DGGITQSPKYLFRKEGQNVTLSCEQNLNHDAMYWYRQDPGQGLRLIYYSQIVNDFQKGDIAEGYSVSREKKESFPLTVTSAQKNPTAFYLCASSIAGGQRAFFGQGTRLTVV.